This T cell receptor beta chain came from a study of PD-1 blockade in classical Hodgkin lymphoma. This table comes from immunoSEQ multiplex PCR, and its TCRdb copy is limited to in-frame clones, with some not included. Among about 100,000 clones, approximately 90% were seen once, and the ten largest hold under 7.5%. The study's findings and limits: Baseline TCR diversity was reportedly lower in newly diagnosed patients than in healthy donors. It was reported as lower still in relapsed/refractory patients. For complete responders, baseline diversity was comparable to that of newly diagnosed patients.

As regards this clone: Its antigen is unknown.

With no exception, relapse followed autologous stem cell transplantation in all patients, and brentuximab vedotin exposure varied. The length of the CDR3 is 15 residues. Germline-derived CDR1 and CDR2 are MNHEY and SMNVEV (reference sequence). Trimming took off 5 bases at V and 0 bases at J, with 11 bases between the two ends. Material: peripheral blood mononuclear cells (PBMCs), obtained before the second cycle of nivolumab. The receptor was isolated from a human donor with classical Hodgkin lymphoma. The chain carries TRBV27 and TRBJ2-1; TRBD2 is a possible D gene (6 bases). As DNA, the CDR3 is TGTGCCAGCAGTCGGGACGGGAGCTCCTACAATGAGCAGTTCTTC. It specifies CASSRDGSSYNEQFF.